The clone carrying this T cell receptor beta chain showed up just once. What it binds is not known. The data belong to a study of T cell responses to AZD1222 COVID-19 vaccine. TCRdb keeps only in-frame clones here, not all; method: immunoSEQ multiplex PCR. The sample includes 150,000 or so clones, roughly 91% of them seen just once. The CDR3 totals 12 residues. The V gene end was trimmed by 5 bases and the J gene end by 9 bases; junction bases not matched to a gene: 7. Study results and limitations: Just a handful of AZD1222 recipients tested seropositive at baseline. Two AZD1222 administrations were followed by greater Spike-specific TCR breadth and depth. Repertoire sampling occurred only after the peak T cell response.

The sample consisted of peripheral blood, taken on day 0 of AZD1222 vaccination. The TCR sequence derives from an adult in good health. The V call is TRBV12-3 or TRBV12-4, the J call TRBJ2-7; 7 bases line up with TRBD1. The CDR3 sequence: CASSEQGNVQYF. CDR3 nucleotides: TGTGCCAGCAGTGAACAGGGGAACGTGCAGTACTTC.